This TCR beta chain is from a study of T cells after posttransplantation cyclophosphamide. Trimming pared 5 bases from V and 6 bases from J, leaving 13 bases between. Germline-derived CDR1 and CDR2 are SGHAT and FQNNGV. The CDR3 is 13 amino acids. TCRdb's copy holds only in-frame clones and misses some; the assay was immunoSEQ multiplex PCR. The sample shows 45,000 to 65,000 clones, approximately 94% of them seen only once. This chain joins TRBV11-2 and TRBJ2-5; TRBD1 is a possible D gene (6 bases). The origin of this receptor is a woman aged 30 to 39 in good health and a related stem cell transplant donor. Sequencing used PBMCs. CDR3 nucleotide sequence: TGTGCCAGCAGCCCCAACAGGGAGCAGACCCAGTACTTC. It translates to CASSPNREQTQYF. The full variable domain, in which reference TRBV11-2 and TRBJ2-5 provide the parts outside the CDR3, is EAGVAQSPRYKIIEKRQSVAFWCNPISGHATLYWYQQILGQGPKLLIQFQNNGVVDDSQLPKDRFSAERLKGVDSTLKIQPAKLEDSAVYLCASSPNREQTQYFGPGTRLLVL.